This passage covers 21 T cell receptor beta chains from one sample sequenced in a study of identical twins (TCRdb year 2016). Libraries were built with 5' RACE. TCRdb records Illumina HiSeq 2000 as the sequencer. TCRdb ran its own pipeline on the public reads, namely fastp trimming at Q25 and MiXCR clone calling, and kept in-frame beta chains. Every distinct CDR3 protein forms one entry, paired with its most common genes and DNA. The sample data list 450,000 to 600,000 distinct CDR3 sequences, and 20% to 25% of these were observed just once. The top ten constitute 0.4% to 0.6% of the sample. The sample was also linked to a second study, of yellow fever vaccine responses in identical twins.

Material for sequencing was CD4+ T cells sorted from blood. Receptor source: a woman aged 18-29 years in good health.

This clonotype was seen a few times. Written as DNA, the CDR3 is TGCAGTGCTAGAGATACGGAGACCCAGTACTTC. Amino acids: CSARDTETQYF. The chain has TRBV20-1 and TRBJ2-5, with D hard to call. The CDR3 length is 11 residues. With 0 bases removed from V and 5 bases from J, the gap between germline ends came to 4 bases. Germline V gives CDR1 DFQATT, CDR2 SNEGSKA (reference sequence).

The chain employs TRBV20-1 and TRBJ2-5; 12 nucleotides align to TRBD2. The germline gives CDR1 DFQATT, CDR2 SNEGSKA (reference sequence). This CDR3 spans 16 amino acids. J lost 2 bases, V lost 1 base, and 5 bases had no gene match. The CDR3 DNA sequence: TGCAGTGCTAGAGGGGGACTAGCGGGCCGTCAAGAGACCCAGTACTTC. Amino acids: CSARGGLAGRQETQYF.

The genes are TRBV5-1 and TRBJ2-1; TRBD2 agrees at 7 bases. J gave up 0 bases and V 2 bases, and 11 bases lay outside the gene matches. The CDR3 loop spans 18 amino acids. From germline, CDR1 is SGHRS and CDR2 YFSETQ. CDR3 bases: TGCGCCAGCAGCTTTCAGCCTAGCGGCCCTGCCTCCTACAATGAGCAGTTCTTC. Protein product: CASSFQPSGPASYNEQFF.

This clonotype was seen only a few times. The V and J genes are TRBV12-3 or TRBV12-4 and TRBJ2-2; D remains ambiguous. The CDR3 sequence is 13 residues long. The V gene lost 7 bases and the J gene lost 8 bases, with 14 bases spanning the gap. The CDR3, as DNA: TGTGCCAGCACATGGACCCGGGCGGGGGAGCTGTTTTTT. Protein: CASTWTRAGELFF.

This clonotype showed up just a few times. The chain joins TRBV27 to TRBJ2-1; no definite D call. V was cut by 3 bases and J by 0 bases, with 6 bases left in between. Germline V gene sequence: CDR1 MNHEY, CDR2 SMNVEV (reference sequence). The length of the CDR3 is 14 residues. The CDR3 nucleotides are TGTGCCAGCAGTTTGAGCTTCTCCTACAATGAGCAGTTCTTC. Translated, it gives CASSLSFSYNEQFF.

The rearrangement links TRBV27 to TRBJ1-5; maybe TRBD1 (5 bases). Germline V lookup: CDR1 MNHEY, CDR2 SMNVEV (reference sequence). Trimming cost V 6 bases and J 1 base, with 22 bases left between them. There are 18 residues in the CDR3. As DNA, the CDR3 is TGTGCCAGCAGCCCCCTAGGGGTGTTTGGGGTGAGCAATCAGCCCCAGCATTTT. This sequence encodes CASSPLGVFGVSNQPQHF.

The genes are TRBV24-1 and TRBJ2-1; D is perhaps TRBD2 (5 bases). CDR1 and CDR2 (germline): KGHDR, SFDVKD. The CDR3 extends over 13 amino acids. Trimming stripped 0 bases from V and 9 bases from J, with 8 bases between. CDR3 amino acids: CATSDLLEVEQFF. CDR3 coding DNA: TGTGCCACCAGTGATTTGCTGGAGGTTGAGCAGTTCTTC.

This chain uses TRBV4-1 with TRBJ1-1; tentative D call: TRBD1 (5 bases). The CDR3 is made up of 10 amino acids. Germline V gives CDR1 MGHRA, CDR2 YSYEKL. This CDR3 reads CARGGAEAFF. The DNA of the CDR3 is TGCGCTAGGGGTGGGGCCGAAGCTTTCTTT.

This clonotype has only a few counts. The CDR3 here is CASSRTSGSPPPFF. CDR3 DNA sequence: TGTGCCAGCAGCAGGACTAGCGGGAGCCCCCCCCCGTTCTTC. The chain has TRBV6-5 and TRBJ2-1; 13 bases map to TRBD2. Unmatched junction bases numbered 11, after V lost 6 bases and J lost 15 bases. Germline V CDR1 and CDR2: MNHEY, SVGAGI. The CDR3 extends over 14 amino acids.

The genes are TRBV6-5 and TRBJ2-7, with 7 bases that match TRBD1. The CDR3 totals 15 residues. Germline CDR1 and CDR2: MNHEY and SVGAGI. V was pared by 2 bases and J by 5 bases, with 9 bases of the junction left unmatched. The CDR3 coding sequence is TGTGCCAGCAGTTACCCACGACAGGGTGTGGACGAGCAGTACGTC. The encoded protein is CASSYPRQGVDEQYV.

V usage is TRBV12-3 or TRBV12-4 and J usage is TRBJ2-2; TRBD2 matches 9 bases. Trimming cost V 6 bases and J 2 bases; bases outside gene matches: 7. This CDR3 is 16 amino acids long. For the CDR3, the DNA is TGTGCCAGCAGGCCCGGACTAGCGCTTAACACCGGGGAGCTGTTTTTT. Its protein is CASRPGLALNTGELFF.

The chain has TRBV4-2 and TRBJ2-3, with TRBD2 identical over 7 bases. From germline, CDR1 is LGHNA and CDR2 YNFKEQ. V gave up 1 base and J gave up 7 bases; unmatched junction bases: 8. The CDR3 has 15 residues. The CDR3 sequence is CASSQVGGSEHTQYF. In DNA, the CDR3 is TGTGCCAGCAGCCAAGTGGGGGGGAGTGAGCATACGCAGTATTTT.

This clonotype was detected a few times. The CDR3, as DNA: TGTGCCACCTTACAGGAGACTGAAGCTTTCTTT. Translation: CATLQETEAFF. V is TRBV10-3 and J is TRBJ1-1; D is perhaps TRBD1 (5 bases). The CDR3 has 11 amino acids. Trimming left V 10 bases short and J 5 bases short, with 11 bases between. CDR1 ENHRY and CDR2 SYGVKD come from the germline V gene.

Only a few counts were recorded for this clonotype. This sequence joins TRBV20-1 and TRBJ2-7; 9 bases map to TRBD2. Germline lookup yields CDR1 DFQATT and CDR2 SNEGSKA (reference sequence). With V trimmed by 5 bases and J by 3 bases, 2 bases remained unmatched. CDR3 size: 12 residues. CDR3 in amino acids: CSARAGGYEQYV. The CDR3 DNA reads as TGCAGTGCTCGAGCGGGGGGCTACGAGCAGTACGTC.

The chain joins TRBV6-2 or TRBV6-3 to TRBJ2-7, with D perhaps TRBD1 or TRBD2 (5 bases each). Germline CDR1 is MNHEY and CDR2 is SVGEGT. The germline V and J ends were trimmed by 7 bases and 0 bases, with 34 bases remaining between them. The CDR3 has 21 residues. This CDR3 is CASIYRVGRVPKPVSSYEQYF. CDR3 DNA: TGTGCCAGCATTTATCGGGTGGGACGGGTCCCTAAGCCTGTTTCCTCCTACGAGCAGTACTTC.

The V gene is TRBV12-3 or TRBV12-4, the J gene TRBJ1-5; no definite D call. The CDR3 loop spans 15 amino acids. The V end lost 2 bases, the J end lost 4 bases, and 12 bases lay between the germline ends. The DNA of the CDR3 is TGTGCCAGCAGTTTAATGGCAGCGGAAAATCAGCCCCAGCATTTT. Translating gives CASSLMAAENQPQHF.

This clonotype has only a few counts. The rearrangement links TRBV19 to TRBJ2-3; D not certain. Deletions cut 0 bases from V and 3 bases from J, with 7 bases between. There are 14 residues in the CDR3. Germline assignment: CDR1 LNHDA and CDR2 SQIVND (reference sequence). The CDR3 DNA reads as TGTGCCAGTAGTATAGATCTTAAGACAGATACGCAGTATTTT. Translating gives CASSIDLKTDTQYF.

The chain combines TRBV11-3 with TRBJ2-1; a weak D match, TRBD2 (6 bases). This CDR3 region has 15 residues. V was cut by 1 base and J by 10 bases, with 17 bases left in between. CDR1 and CDR2 (germline): SGHNT, YENEEA. The CDR3 protein is CASSLGGGTVGEQFF. DNA of the CDR3: TGTGCCAGCAGCTTAGGGGGCGGGACGGTGGGGGAGCAGTTCTTC.

The table lists this clonotype with a few counts. V and J are TRBV11-1 and TRBJ2-7; possible D gene TRBD2, 6 bases. Germline V gene sequence: CDR1 SGHAT, CDR2 FQDESV (reference sequence). The CDR3 has 13 residues. Trimming pared 3 bases from V and 3 bases from J, leaving 9 bases between. The CDR3 region has the DNA TGTGCCAGCAGCTTCGGTAGCGGCTACGAGCAGTACTTC. Its protein is CASSFGSGYEQYF.

The chain couples TRBV10-2 to TRBJ2-1; 9 nucleotides line up with TRBD2. CDR1 is WSHSY, CDR2 SAAADI, per germline. The J segment lost 9 bases and the V segment lost 3 bases, leaving 12 bases of the junction unmatched. The CDR3 runs to 16 residues. Here the CDR3 DNA reads TGCGCCAGCAGTGATTACCGCGGGGGGGCCGAATCTGAGCAGTTCTTC. It codes for CASSDYRGGAESEQFF.

The V call is TRBV6-1, the J call TRBJ2-1, with TRBD2 identical over 8 bases. The V and J ends lost 4 bases and 4 bases, in that order; junction bases with no gene match: 9. Germline CDR1 MNHNS, CDR2 SASEGT. This CDR3 spans 16 amino acids. In DNA, the CDR3 is TGTGCCAGCAGTGCCCCGAATGGCGGGAGGTACAATGAGCAGTTCTTC. Residues: CASSAPNGGRYNEQFF.